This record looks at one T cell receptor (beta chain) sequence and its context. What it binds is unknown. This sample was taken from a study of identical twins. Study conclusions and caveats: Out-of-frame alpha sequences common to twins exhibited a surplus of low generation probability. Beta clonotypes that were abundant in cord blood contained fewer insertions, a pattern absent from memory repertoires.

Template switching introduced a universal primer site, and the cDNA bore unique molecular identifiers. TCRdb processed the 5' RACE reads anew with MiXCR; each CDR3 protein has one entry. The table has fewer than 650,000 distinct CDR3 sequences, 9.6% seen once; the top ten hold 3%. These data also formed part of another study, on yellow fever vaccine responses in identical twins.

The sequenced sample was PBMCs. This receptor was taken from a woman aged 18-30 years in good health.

CDR3 in DNA: TGTGCCAGCAGCTCAAACTATCCCTACAATGAGCAGTTCTTC. It specifies CASSSNYPYNEQFF. J is TRBJ2-1 and V is TRBV7-2; D is undetermined. From germline, CDR1 is SGHTA and CDR2 FQGNSA. V lost 4 bases, J lost 2 bases, and 9 bases lay in between. CDR3 size: 14 residues.